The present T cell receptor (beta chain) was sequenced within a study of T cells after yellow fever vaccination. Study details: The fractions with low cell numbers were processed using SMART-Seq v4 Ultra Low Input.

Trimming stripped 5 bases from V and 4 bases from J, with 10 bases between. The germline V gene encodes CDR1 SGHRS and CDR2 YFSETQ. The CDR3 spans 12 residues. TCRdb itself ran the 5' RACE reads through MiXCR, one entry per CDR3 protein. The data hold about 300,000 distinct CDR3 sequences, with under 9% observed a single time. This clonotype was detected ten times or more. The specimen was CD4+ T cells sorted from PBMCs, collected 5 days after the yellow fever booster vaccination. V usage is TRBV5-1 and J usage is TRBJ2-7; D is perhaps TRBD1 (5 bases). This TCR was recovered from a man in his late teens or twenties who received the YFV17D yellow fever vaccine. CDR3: CASRDMNYEQYF. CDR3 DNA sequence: TGCGCCAGCAGGGACATGAATTACGAGCAGTACTTC.